A single sample is the source of the 29 T cell receptor beta chains below, sequenced in a study of T-cell reconstitution after alpha-beta-depleted transplantation in children. Preparing the TCRbeta library involved the use of unique molecular identifiers. TCRdb re-called the PCR reads with MiXCR, one entry per CDR3 protein. In the table there are a few hundred thousand distinct CDR3 sequences, 10% to 13% of which are singletons. Material: PBMCs from the stem cell graft donor, obtained from the stem cell graft. The receptors stem from a human donor who donated a stem cell graft to a child with acute lymphoblastic leukemia.

The chain employs TRBV6-2 or TRBV6-3 and TRBJ1-5, with 12 bases fitting TRBD1. V lost 2 bases to trimming and J lost 4 bases; unmatched junction nucleotides: 12. This CDR3 contains 19 residues. Germline CDR1 reads MNHEY; CDR2 reads SVGEGT. CDR3 loop: CASSYGGTGGRVGNQPQHF. For the CDR3, the DNA is TGTGCCAGCAGTTACGGAGGGACAGGGGGCCGTGTTGGGAATCAGCCCCAGCATTTT.

This clonotype was counted at least ten times. The chain recombines TRBV7-3 with TRBJ2-3, with 7 nucleotides matching TRBD2. The J segment lost 6 bases and the V segment lost 5 bases, leaving 8 bases of the junction unmatched. CDR3 size: 14 residues. The germline gives CDR1 SGHTA, CDR2 FQGTGA. Here the CDR3 DNA reads TGTGCCAGCAGCCTGGGGGGGAGTGTTGATACGCAGTATTTT. Translating it yields CASSLGGSVDTQYF.

Remarks on this clonotype: The conserved final phenylalanine or tryptophan is absent from the CDR3, which likely points to a read error. The chain uses TRBV7-9 and TRBJ2-1; D is perhaps TRBD2 (5 bases). Germline V lookup: CDR1 SEHNR, CDR2 FQNEAQ (reference sequence). The germline V and J ends were trimmed by 1 base and 12 bases, with 10 bases remaining between them. The CDR3 contains 12 residues. The CDR3 DNA sequence: TGTGCCAGCAGCTTAGAAGGAGGACTGCAGTTCTTG. Protein product: CASSLEGGLQFL.

This clonotype was picked up a small number of times. The chain carries TRBV5-1 and TRBJ2-7; 12 bases align to TRBD2. Germline V lookup: CDR1 SGHRS, CDR2 YFSETQ. This CDR3 is 15 amino acids long. V shed 5 bases and J 3 bases; nucleotides not matched to a gene: 6. CDR3 DNA sequence: TGCGCCAGCAGTTCACTAGCGGGAGGAAACTACGAGCAGTACTTC. It translates to CASSSLAGGNYEQYF. The whole variable domain, remainder taken from reference TRBV5-1 and TRBJ2-7, is KAGVTQTPRYLIKTRGQQVTLSCSPISGHRSVSWYQQTPGQGLQFLFEYFSETQRNKGNFPGRFSGRQFSNSRSEMNVSTLELGDSALYLCASSSLAGGNYEQYFGPGTRLTVT.

This clonotype was counted ten times or more. The V gene is TRBV27, the J gene TRBJ2-7; 9 nucleotides align to TRBD2. CDR3 size: 16 residues. With V trimmed by 2 bases and J by 2 bases, 7 bases remained unmatched. Per the germline V gene, CDR1 is MNHEY and CDR2 is SMNVEV (reference sequence). The CDR3 is CASSLRRTSVAYEQYF. CDR3 in DNA: TGTGCCAGCAGTTTACGACGGACTAGCGTCGCCTACGAGCAGTACTTC.

The genes are TRBV20-1 and TRBJ2-1, with D perhaps matching TRBD2 (6 bases). Trimming removed 0 bases from V and 9 bases from J, with 15 bases in between. From germline, CDR1 is DFQATT and CDR2 SNEGSKA (reference sequence). The CDR3 extends over 14 amino acids. CDR3 in DNA: TGCAGTGCTAGAGAGGACGGGAGAGGGGTTGAGCAGTTCTTC. Translation gives CSAREDGRGVEQFF.

This clonotype was counted ten times or more. This chain links TRBV20-1 with TRBJ2-7, with TRBD1 matching 7 bases. Germline V lookup: CDR1 DFQATT, CDR2 SNEGSKA (reference sequence). There are 12 residues in the CDR3. Unmatched junction bases numbered 7, after V lost 6 bases and J lost 5 bases. In nucleotides, the CDR3 is TGCAGTGCCGTGGCAGGGGGAGACGAGCAGTACTTC. It is translated as CSAVAGGDEQYF.

This chain joins TRBV4-3 and TRBJ2-7; the match to TRBD1 covers 10 bases. The junction had 15 bases not matched to a gene; V was cut back by 0 bases and J by 7 bases. The CDR3 has 18 residues. Germline CDR1 is LGHNA and CDR2 is YSLEER. The CDR3 DNA reads TGCGCCAGCAGCCAAGATCCATATTTCGGACAGGGGGGGCGGGAGCAGTACTTC. This sequence encodes CASSQDPYFGQGGREQYF.

This clonotype was seen repeatedly, ten times or more. The chain joins TRBV6-2 or TRBV6-3 to TRBJ2-5, with no clear D. V lost 2 bases and J lost 7, with 5 bases in between. The CDR3 runs 11 residues. CDR1 is MNHEY and CDR2 is SVGEGT in the germline V gene. The CDR3 reads CASSYLRTQYF. The CDR3 nucleotides read TGTGCCAGCAGTTACCTGCGGACCCAGTACTTC.

This clonotype was detected only a few times. CDR3 protein: CASSLKAGASTDTQYF. The DNA for the CDR3 is TGTGCCAGCAGCTTAAAGGCGGGCGCTAGCACAGATACGCAGTATTTT. The chain combines TRBV7-3 with TRBJ2-3; D is perhaps TRBD2 (5 bases). V was cut by 1 base and J by 0 bases, with 11 bases left in between. CDR1 and CDR2 from the germline V gene are SGHTA and FQGTGA. The CDR3 is 16 amino acids.

The chain carries TRBV3-1 and TRBJ1-1; D not resolved. The germline gives CDR1 LGHDT, CDR2 YNNKEL (reference sequence). The V gene lost 0 bases and the J gene lost 4 bases, with 21 bases spanning the gap. The CDR3 covers 18 residues. The CDR3 DNA follows: TGTGCCAGCAGCCAAGACCGAACTAATTGGAGCCCGGTCACTGAAGCTTTCTTT. It codes for CASSQDRTNWSPVTEAFF.

The chain employs TRBV27 and TRBJ1-3; D unclear. V lost 5 bases and J 4 bases, leaving 9 bases between the germline ends. CDR3 length: 13 residues. CDR1 and CDR2 from the germline V gene are MNHEY and SMNVEV (reference sequence). The CDR3 sequence: CASSVPGGNTIYF. DNA for the CDR3: TGTGCCAGCAGTGTGCCTGGGGGAAACACCATATATTTT.

The chain recombines TRBV11-2 with TRBJ2-3, with a possible D match to TRBD1 (8 bases). Trimming pared 5 bases from V and 3 bases from J, leaving 30 bases between. The CDR3 loop spans 20 amino acids. Germline V CDR1 and CDR2: SGHAT, FQNNGV. The CDR3 bases are TGTGCCAGCAGCCCCGGACAGGGTCTTACGGCGGGAGTTTGGACAGATACGCAGTATTTT. It is translated as CASSPGQGLTAGVWTDTQYF.

The gene calls are TRBV12-3 or TRBV12-4 and TRBJ1-5; D is unresolved. The CDR3 totals 14 residues. V was shortened by 7 bases and J by 1 base, with 11 bases between the two germline ends. CDR3 amino acids: CASTPRASNQPQHF. In DNA, the CDR3 is TGTGCCAGCACCCCGAGAGCCAGCAATCAGCCCCAGCATTTT.

V gene TRBV7-9 combines with J gene TRBJ2-2; the D is unclear. This CDR3 has 12 residues. Germline V CDR1 and CDR2: SEHNR, FQNEAQ (reference sequence). The germline V and J ends were trimmed by 5 bases and 8 bases, with 9 bases remaining between them. The CDR3 loop is CASSPEPGELFF. Written as DNA, the CDR3 is TGTGCCAGCAGCCCAGAACCGGGGGAGCTGTTTTTT.

This clonotype has just a few counts. The rearrangement joins TRBV9 to TRBJ2-7, with TRBD1 matching 11 bases. Unmatched junction bases numbered 4, after V lost 0 bases and J lost 5 bases. The V gene's germline CDR1 is SGDLS and CDR2 YYNGEE. The CDR3 sequence is 15 residues long. Here the CDR3 reads CASSVDGQGANEQYF. The DNA for the CDR3 is TGTGCCAGCAGCGTAGATGGACAGGGGGCCAACGAGCAGTACTTC.

The chain has TRBV7-2 and TRBJ2-7; tentative D call: TRBD2 (5 bases). The CDR3 sequence is 15 residues long. The V and J ends lost 4 bases and 0 bases respectively, with 13 bases between them. Germline CDR1 SGHTA, CDR2 FQGNSA. For the CDR3, the DNA is TGTGCCAGCAGCTCCGGGCCTGGGAGCTCCTACGAGCAGTACTTC. Amino acid sequence: CASSSGPGSSYEQYF. The whole variable domain, filled in from reference TRBV7-2 and TRBJ2-7, reads GAGVSQSPSNKVTEKGKDVELRCDPISGHTALYWYRQSLGQGLEFLIYFQGNSAPDKSGLPSDRFSAERTGGSVSTLTIQRTQQEDSAVYLCASSSGPGSSYEQYFGPGTRLTVT.

This chain connects TRBV2 to TRBJ2-3; 7 bases are a match to TRBD1. Trimming took 6 bases from V and 2 from J; bases not matched to a gene: 8. The CDR3 extends over 15 amino acids. In germline, CDR1 is SNHLY, CDR2 FYNNEI. The CDR3 coding sequence is TGTGCCAGCAGAGAACAGGGGAGCGACACAGATACGCAGTATTTT. Translating it yields CASREQGSDTDTQYF.

This clonotype was detected ten times or more. This chain joins TRBV9 and TRBJ2-7, with TRBD1 matching 8 bases. The ends lost 4 bases at V and 7 bases at J; junction bases unmatched: 7. The germline gives CDR1 SGDLS, CDR2 YYNGEE. The CDR3 is made up of 13 amino acids. CDR3 region: CASSPTGVGEQYF. The CDR3 region has the DNA TGTGCCAGCAGCCCGACAGGGGTGGGGGAGCAGTACTTC.

The gene calls are TRBV28 and TRBJ2-4; TRBD2 matches at 12 bases. With 5 bases clipped from V and 6 bases from J, the junction kept 8 bases outside the gene matches. The germline V gene has CDR1 MDHEN and CDR2 SYDVKM. CDR3 size: 16 residues. As DNA, the CDR3 is TGTGCCAGCAGTCCGCGGACTAGCGGGATTATAAACATTCAGTACTTC. It is translated as CASSPRTSGIINIQYF.

V is TRBV19 and J is TRBJ1-5; tentatively, D is TRBD1 (5 bases). The CDR3 runs to 13 residues. CDR1 is LNHDA, CDR2 SQIVND, per germline (reference sequence). V dropped 10 bases and J dropped 0 bases, with 10 bases sitting between them. In DNA form, the CDR3 reads TGTGCCACGACAGAGTATAGCAATCAGCCCCAGCATTTT. Its translation is CATTEYSNQPQHF.

CDR3 loop: CASSEFGWGVAGAGKTQYF. DNA of the CDR3: TGTGCCAGCAGTGAATTCGGTTGGGGGGTAGCGGGGGCCGGGAAGACCCAGTACTTC. The rearrangement joins TRBV6-1 to TRBJ2-5; the match to TRBD2 covers 9 bases. V gave up 2 bases and J gave up 6 bases; unmatched junction bases: 19. Germline CDR1 is MNHNS and CDR2 is SASEGT. The CDR3 has 19 amino acids.

The CDR3, as DNA: TGTGCCAGCAGTGCGGACAGGGGATGGGTCAATCAGCCCCAGCATTTT. Protein product: CASSADRGWVNQPQHF. This rearrangement joins TRBV27 to TRBJ1-5; TRBD1 aligns across 9 bases. The CDR3 consists of 16 residues. Germline V CDR1 and CDR2: MNHEY, SMNVEV (reference sequence). With V trimmed by 5 bases and J by 3 bases, 8 bases remained unmatched.

This rearrangement joins TRBV15 to TRBJ2-5; no reliable D call. Trimming took off 1 base at V and 5 bases at J, with 5 bases between the two ends. Germline values: CDR1 LNHNV, CDR2 YYDKDF (reference sequence). The CDR3 spans 12 residues. CDR3 nucleotide sequence: TGTGCCACCAGCAGAGGGGGTGAGACCCAGTACTTC. It is translated as CATSRGGETQYF.

This clonotype was observed a handful of times. The genes are TRBV5-1 and TRBJ2-7; the match to TRBD2 covers 9 bases. Germline V gives CDR1 SGHRS, CDR2 YFSETQ. The CDR3 consists of 18 residues. V trimming: 0 bases; J trimming: 9 bases; junction bases outside the gene matches: 19. The CDR3 DNA is TGCGCCAGCAGCTTGGGACTGTCCCTAGCGGGACCCTACGAAGGGCAGTACTTC. Its protein product is CASSLGLSLAGPYEGQYF.

The genes are TRBV6-5 and TRBJ1-2, with D perhaps TRBD1 (5 bases). This CDR3 contains 13 residues. Germline lookup yields CDR1 MNHEY and CDR2 SVGAGI. Trimming pared 1 base from V and 4 bases from J, leaving 7 bases between. DNA of the CDR3: TGTGCCAGCAGTTACTACGACAGCTATGGCTACACCTTC. Translated: CASSYYDSYGYTF.

This clonotype was counted between two and nine times. V is TRBV29-1 and J is TRBJ2-1; no clear D gene. The germline V gene has CDR1 SQVTM and CDR2 ANQGSEA. Trimming took 0 bases from V and 4 from J, leaving 10 bases between them. This CDR3 region has 14 residues. CDR3 in amino acids: CSVEDSGSYNEQFF. In DNA, the CDR3 is TGCAGCGTTGAAGACTCTGGAAGTTACAATGAGCAGTTCTTC.

This clonotype was recorded many times. The chain has TRBV5-5 and TRBJ2-7; TRBD1 agrees at 8 bases. Germline V gives CDR1 SGHKS, CDR2 YYEKEE (reference sequence). The junction had 12 bases not matched to a gene; V was cut back by 1 base and J by 0 bases. The CDR3 runs 18 residues. CDR3 DNA sequence: TGTGCCAGCAGCTTGACCGGCGGGACAGGATCCTACTCCTACGAGCAGTACTTC. Translation: CASSLTGGTGSYSYEQYF. Using reference TRBV5-5 and TRBJ2-7 for the parts outside the CDR3, the full variable domain is DAGVTQSPTHLIKTRGQQVTLRCSPISGHKSVSWYQQVLGQGPQFIFQYYEKEERGRGNFPDRFSARQFPNYSSELNVNALLLGDSALYLCASSLTGGTGSYSYEQYFGPGTRLTVT.

This clonotype occurred a few times. The junction does not match germline at one end; this may be a read error. The J gene is TRBJ2-3, the V gene TRBV7-7; TRBD2 matches 11 bases. This CDR3 has 16 amino acids. Germline V CDR1 and CDR2: SSHAT, FNYEAQ (reference sequence). The CDR3 reads CASSPLSGRAPDTQYF. The CDR3, as DNA: TGTGCTAGCAGCCCGCTTAGCGGGAGGGCCCCAGATACGCAGTATTTT.